This T cell receptor (beta chain) derives from a study of shared clonotypes between healthy human individuals. Study-level results: Unshared clonotypes carried lower generation probabilities than those common to all four donors.

200 to 250 ng DNA, tens of thousands of T cell genomes, went into each sorted-subset replicate PCR. Assay used: immunoSEQ multiplex PCR; TCRdb lists only in-frame clones, some missing. The data show millions of clones, 80% to 95% seen once. As for this clone: Antigen specificity is unknown.

Trimming shortened V by 4 bases and J by 1 base, and 11 bases separated the two germline ends. Germline V gene data show CDR1 as SNHLY and CDR2 as FYNNEI. The CDR3 sequence is 14 residues long. J is TRBJ2-7 and V is TRBV2, with D perhaps given as TRBD1 or TRBD2 (5 bases each). Sequenced material: naive CD4+ T cells from PBMCs. The subset denotes: CD45RA+ positively selected. The sequence derives from a man aged 18 to 29 in good health. Some clones in this sample may be carry-over from other donors' samples. CDR3 DNA sequence: TGTGCCAGCAGTGGGGGCAGGACTTCCTACGAGCAGTACTTC. As protein: CASSGGRTSYEQYF.